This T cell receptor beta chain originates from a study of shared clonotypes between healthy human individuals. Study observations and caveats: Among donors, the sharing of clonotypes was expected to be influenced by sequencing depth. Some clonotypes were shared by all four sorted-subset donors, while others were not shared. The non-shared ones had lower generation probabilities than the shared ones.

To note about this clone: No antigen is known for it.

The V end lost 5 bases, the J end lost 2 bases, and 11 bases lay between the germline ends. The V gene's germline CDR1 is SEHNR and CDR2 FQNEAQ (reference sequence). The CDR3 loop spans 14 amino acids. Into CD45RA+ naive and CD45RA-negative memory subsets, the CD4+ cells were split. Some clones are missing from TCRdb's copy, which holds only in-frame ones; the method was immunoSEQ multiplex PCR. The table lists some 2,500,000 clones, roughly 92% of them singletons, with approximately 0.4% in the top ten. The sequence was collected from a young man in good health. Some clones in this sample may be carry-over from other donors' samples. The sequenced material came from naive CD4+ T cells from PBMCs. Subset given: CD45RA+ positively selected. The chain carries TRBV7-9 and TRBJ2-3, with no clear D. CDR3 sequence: CASSPGRNTDTQYF. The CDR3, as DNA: TGTGCCAGCAGCCCCGGACGGAACACAGATACGCAGTATTTT.